Listed below are T cell receptor beta chains from one sample, sequenced in a study of blood T cell repertoires in COVID-19. Only in-frame clones appear in the TCRdb table, and some are missing; sequencing was by immunoSEQ multiplex PCR. The data contain approximately 260,000 clones, roughly 89% of them seen just once; the ten biggest clones take up roughly 1.9%. Sequenced: PBMCs or T cells enriched from blood (not recorded which). The receptors were sampled from a woman aged 55-70 years who had recovered from COVID-19. Both conserved end residues are part of each CDR3. Each record gives: D gene, clone size, J gene, V gene, CDR3 protein, CDR3 DNA. D genes are given only for firm matches. Clone size is stated in some rows and not others, as once, few, many or a class when expanded.

TRBD1 | once | TRBJ2-1 | TRBV19 | CASSTSRDRGDEQFF | TGTGCCAGTAGTACGTCCCGGGACAGGGGCGATGAGCAGTTCTTC
- | - | TRBJ1-1 | TRBV28 | CASSFLAWGGTEAFF | TGTGCCAGCAGTTTCTTGGCTTGGGGAGGCACTGAAGCTTTCTTT
TRBD1 | - | TRBJ2-7 | TRBV9 | CASAVGTGSYEQYF | TGTGCCAGCGCCGTCGGGACAGGGTCCTACGAGCAGTACTTC
TRBD1 | - | TRBJ2-3 | TRBV5-1 | CASRGQGAPDTQYF | TGCGCCAGCAGAGGTCAGGGGGCCCCAGATACGCAGTATTTT
TRBD2 | - | TRBJ2-1 | TRBV28 | CASSPSGGFYNEQFF | TGTGCCAGCAGCCCCAGCGGGGGGTTCTACAATGAGCAGTTCTTC
TRBD1 | - | TRBJ1-1 | TRBV14 | CASSPSGTGNRVAFF | TGTGCCAGCAGCCCATCCGGGACAGGGAATCGAGTAGCTTTCTTT
- | - | TRBJ1-5 | TRBV28 | CASSLWQNQPQHF | TGTGCCAGCAGTTTATGGCAGAATCAGCCCCAGCATTTT
- | once | TRBJ1-2 | TRBV20-1 | CSAPRAYGYTF | TGCAGTGCTCCGAGGGCCTATGGCTACACCTTC
TRBD1 | - | TRBJ2-1 | TRBV9 | CASSVGTGGNEQFF | TGTGCCAGCAGCGTAGGGACAGGGGGCAATGAGCAGTTCTTC
- | - | TRBJ1-3 | TRBV30 | CAWSVRGSSGNTIYF | TGTGCCTGGAGTGTACGCGGCAGCTCTGGAAACACCATATATTTT
- | once | TRBJ2-4 | TRBV4-1 | CASSRLGGLAKNIQYF | TGCGCCAGCAGCAGGCTAGGCGGCCTAGCCAAAAACATTCAGTACTTC
TRBD1 | - | TRBJ1-1 | TRBV10-3 | CAISDPGQANTEAFF | TGTGCCATCAGTGACCCCGGACAGGCGAACACTGAAGCTTTCTTT
- | - | TRBJ1-1 | TRBV15 | CATSNRGMNTEAFF | TGTGCCACCAGCAACAGAGGGATGAACACTGAAGCTTTCTTT
- | - | TRBJ2-1 | TRBV6-6 | CASGRQESYNEQFF | TGTGCCAGCGGAAGACAGGAATCCTACAATGAGCAGTTCTTC
- | - | TRBJ1-1 | TRBV27 | CASSFDRGFTAFF | TGTGCCAGCAGTTTCGACCGAGGTTTTACAGCTTTCTTT
- | - | TRBJ1-1 | TRBV6-5 | CASSPRQATEAFF | TGTGCCAGCAGTCCCCGACAGGCGACTGAAGCTTTCTTT
- | - | TRBJ2-7 | TRBV7-8 | CASSLARDHEQYF | TGTGCCAGCAGCTTAGCGAGAGATCACGAGCAGTACTTC
TRBD2 | - | TRBJ2-7 | TRBV6-5 | CASSLPGLALSYEQYF | TGTGCCAGCAGTTTGCCGGGACTAGCCTTATCCTACGAGCAGTACTTC
- | - | TRBJ2-5 | TRBV10-1 | CASSEADRKETQYF | TGCGCCAGCAGTGAAGCGGACAGAAAAGAGACCCAGTACTTC
- | - | TRBJ2-7 | TRBV24-1 | CATGQNGEEQYF | TGTGCCACCGGGCAGAATGGGGAGGAGCAGTACTTC
- | - | TRBJ1-1 | TRBV19 | CASSINNPPGDTEAFF | TGTGCCAGTAGTATTAACAATCCCCCCGGGGACACTGAAGCTTTCTTT
TRBD1 | - | TRBJ1-2 | TRBV5-6 | CASSRVGQGSYGYTF | TGTGCCAGCAGCCGTGTGGGACAGGGCTCTTATGGCTACACCTTC
- | - | TRBJ1-1 | TRBV10-1 | CASSGGSSTEAFF | TGCGCCAGCAGCGGGGGGTCGTCCACTGAAGCTTTCTTT
- | - | TRBJ2-7 | TRBV30 | CAWQILSSYEQYF | TGTGCCTGGCAAATTTTGAGCTCCTACGAGCAGTACTTC
- | - | TRBJ2-7 | TRBV10-1 | CASSDRVYEQYF | TGCGCCAGCAGTGACAGGGTTTACGAGCAGTACTTC
TRBD1 | - | TRBJ2-7 | TRBV11-1 | CASSYGQGASEQYF | TGTGCCAGCAGCTACGGACAGGGGGCTTCCGAGCAGTACTTC
TRBD2 | - | TRBJ2-1 | TRBV5-1 | CASSRGGTPSYNEQFF | TGCGCCAGCAGCCGGGGGGGGACACCCTCCTACAATGAGCAGTTCTTC
TRBD1 | - | TRBJ1-6 | TRBV5-1 | CASSLQGTNSPLHF | TGCGCCAGCAGCTTACAGGGGACTAATTCACCCCTCCACTTT
- | - | TRBJ2-4 | TRBV2 | CASGRERGIQNIQYF | TGTGCCAGCGGTCGGGAGAGGGGCATTCAGAACATTCAGTACTTC
- | once | TRBJ1-3 | TRBV11-2 | CASSPTGNTIYF | TGTGCCAGCAGCCCTACCGGAAACACCATATATTTT
- | - | TRBJ1-6 | TRBV15 | CATSRAAGARPSPLHF | TGTGCCACCAGCAGAGCCGCTGGGGCCAGGCCTTCACCCCTCCACTTT
TRBD1 | - | TRBJ2-7 | TRBV3-1/TRBV3-2 | CASSYADRDYEQYF | TGTGCCAGCAGCTACGCGGACAGGGACTACGAGCAGTACTTC
- | - | TRBJ2-3 | TRBV2 | CASGPSRGARGDTQYF | TGTGCCAGCGGCCCGTCCCGGGGGGCGCGGGGAGATACGCAGTATTTT
- | - | TRBJ1-4 | TRBV4-1 | CASSLQITTNEKLFF | TGCGCCAGCAGCCTTCAGATTACAACTAATGAAAAACTGTTTTTT
- | - | TRBJ2-2 | TRBV11-2 | CASSFRPQVNTGELFF | TGTGCCAGCAGCTTTCGCCCGCAGGTTAACACCGGGGAGCTGTTTTTT
- | once | TRBJ1-2 | TRBV28 | CASSLAAILIGGYTF | TGTGCCAGCAGCCTAGCGGCCATACTCATTGGCGGCTACACCTTC
TRBD1 | - | TRBJ1-3 | TRBV7-8 | CASSFITGGTGNTIYF | TGTGCCAGCAGTTTTATAACAGGGGGCACTGGAAACACCATATATTTT
TRBD1 | - | TRBJ1-1 | TRBV7-3 | CASRSGTGVTEAFF | TGTGCCAGCCGATCGGGGACAGGGGTCACTGAAGCTTTCTTT
TRBD1 | - | TRBJ2-7 | TRBV5-4 | CASSLRDSSYEQYF | TGTGCCAGCAGCTTGAGGGACAGCTCCTACGAGCAGTACTTC
TRBD1 | - | TRBJ1-5 | TRBV4-1 | CASTPGQGAFSNQPQHF | TGCGCCAGCACCCCAGGACAGGGGGCCTTTTCGAATCAGCCCCAGCATTTT
TRBD2 | - | TRBJ2-1 | TRBV27 | CASSLTSGIYNEQFF | TGTGCCAGCAGTCTGACTAGCGGGATATACAATGAGCAGTTCTTC
TRBD2 | - | TRBJ2-3 | TRBV7-9 | CASSLELAGATDTQYF | TGTGCCAGCAGCTTAGAACTAGCGGGGGCCACAGATACGCAGTATTTT
- | - | TRBJ2-1 | TRBV7-9 | CASSLGTLLDEQFF | TGTGCCAGCAGCCTCGGAACTCTCCTAGATGAGCAGTTCTTC
- | - | TRBJ2-7 | TRBV7-3 | CASSPGASEAYEQYF | TGTGCCAGCAGCCCCGGGGCTAGCGAGGCCTACGAGCAGTACTTC
- | few | TRBJ1-5 | TRBV15 | CATSRDGGARQPQHF | TGTGCCACCAGCAGAGATGGGGGGGCCCGGCAGCCCCAGCATTTT